Listed below are T cell receptor beta chains from one sample, sequenced in a study of shared clonotypes between healthy human individuals. Generated by immunoSEQ multiplex PCR, the TCRdb table keeps only in-frame clones and is missing some. The table lists 1.6 million or so clones, approximately 98.5% of them singletons. Sequenced sample: naive CD4+ T cells sorted from blood. These receptors were taken from a man aged 30-40 years in good health. Both conserved end residues are trimmed from each CDR3. Size is stated for part of the rows, as once, few or many counts, or as a class when the clone is expanded.

v_gene: TRBV10-1
j_gene: TRBJ2-5
abundance: NA
CDR3aa: ASSGQETQY

v_gene: TRBV5-5
j_gene: TRBJ2-7
abundance: NA
CDR3aa: ASSWGLAGGLSYEQY

v_gene: TRBV5-6
j_gene: TRBJ2-5
abundance: NA
CDR3aa: ASSFDFQETQY

v_gene: TRBV13
j_gene: TRBJ2-7
abundance: NA
CDR3aa: ASSLAAGEQY

v_gene: TRBV10-3
j_gene: TRBJ2-5
abundance: NA
CDR3aa: AISALGGVETQY

v_gene: TRBV28
j_gene: TRBJ2-7
abundance: NA
CDR3aa: ASSPGEPYEQY

v_gene: TRBV5-1
j_gene: TRBJ2-3
abundance: NA
CDR3aa: ASTVRGTDTQY

v_gene: TRBV5-4
j_gene: TRBJ2-7
abundance: NA
CDR3aa: ASSRDKNSYEQY

v_gene: TRBV6-1
j_gene: TRBJ1-5
abundance: once
CDR3aa: ASSDMDRGGQPQH

v_gene: TRBV5-6
j_gene: TRBJ1-2
abundance: once
CDR3aa: ASSVTPYAESYGYT

v_gene: TRBV6-1
j_gene: TRBJ2-3
abundance: NA
CDR3aa: ASRTTDLASQY

v_gene: TRBV18
j_gene: TRBJ2-2
abundance: NA
CDR3aa: ASSPPGPNTGELF

v_gene: TRBV29-1
j_gene: TRBJ1-1
abundance: NA
CDR3aa: SAHRVSTEAF

v_gene: TRBV18
j_gene: TRBJ1-2
abundance: NA
CDR3aa: ASSIDRSTSRGYT

v_gene: TRBV30
j_gene: TRBJ2-1
abundance: NA
CDR3aa: AWSGPAGILKAKEQF

v_gene: TRBV5-1
j_gene: TRBJ1-4
abundance: NA
CDR3aa: ASRTGPAEKLF

v_gene: TRBV6-1
j_gene: TRBJ2-7
abundance: NA
CDR3aa: ASSEIENRGRKGATYEQY

v_gene: TRBV5-1
j_gene: TRBJ1-5
abundance: NA
CDR3aa: ASSLGGYSNQPQH

v_gene: TRBV7-6
j_gene: TRBJ2-3
abundance: once
CDR3aa: ASSLRQAKDTQY

v_gene: TRBV4-1
j_gene: TRBJ2-3
abundance: NA
CDR3aa: ASSQDAPPFDYSGVDTQY

v_gene: TRBV28
j_gene: TRBJ2-2
abundance: NA
CDR3aa: ASSLTGTGYRYTGELF

v_gene: TRBV5-5
j_gene: TRBJ2-3
abundance: NA
CDR3aa: ASSLFGTDTQY

v_gene: TRBV4-1
j_gene: TRBJ1-1
abundance: NA
CDR3aa: ASSHPRTGKGDMNTEAF

v_gene: TRBV7-9
j_gene: TRBJ2-1
abundance: once
CDR3aa: ASSLARGGGEQF

v_gene: TRBV7-2
j_gene: TRBJ2-1
abundance: NA
CDR3aa: ASSSQTGAYNEQF

v_gene: TRBV6-6
j_gene: TRBJ2-7
abundance: NA
CDR3aa: ASSYIPDAYEQY

v_gene: TRBV11-2
j_gene: TRBJ1-1
abundance: NA
CDR3aa: ASSFNTEAF

v_gene: TRBV29-1
j_gene: TRBJ2-5
abundance: NA
CDR3aa: SVEGVLAETQY

v_gene: TRBV19
j_gene: TRBJ2-4
abundance: NA
CDR3aa: ASSIVVGENIQY

v_gene: TRBV6-1
j_gene: TRBJ1-1
abundance: NA
CDR3aa: ASSEFGGRETEAF

v_gene: TRBV27
j_gene: TRBJ2-3
abundance: once
CDR3aa: ASSLKRDRDTDTQY

v_gene: TRBV5-1
j_gene: TRBJ2-2
abundance: once
CDR3aa: ASSWRTGGTGELF

v_gene: TRBV5-1
j_gene: TRBJ2-7
abundance: NA
CDR3aa: ASSLPPGQGGEQY

v_gene: TRBV6-5
j_gene: TRBJ2-1
abundance: NA
CDR3aa: ASRKSGGSYNEQF

v_gene: TRBV6-5
j_gene: TRBJ2-5
abundance: NA
CDR3aa: ASSYSPAGEGTQY

v_gene: TRBV6-5
j_gene: TRBJ2-2
abundance: NA
CDR3aa: ASSYGGNTGELF

v_gene: TRBV14
j_gene: TRBJ1-1
abundance: NA
CDR3aa: ASSKGGTVNTEAF

v_gene: TRBV7-6
j_gene: TRBJ2-1
abundance: NA
CDR3aa: ASSKYTGVYNEQF

v_gene: TRBV28
j_gene: TRBJ1-2
abundance: NA
CDR3aa: ASSPGGRDGYT

v_gene: TRBV11-2
j_gene: TRBJ2-5
abundance: NA
CDR3aa: ASSLVQGREETQY

v_gene: TRBV6-1
j_gene: TRBJ1-5
abundance: once
CDR3aa: ASSGRDRGGQPQH

v_gene: TRBV4-3
j_gene: TRBJ1-1
abundance: NA
CDR3aa: ASSPTPGASTEAF

v_gene: TRBV28
j_gene: TRBJ2-2
abundance: NA
CDR3aa: ASSRRGRVGSAGELF

v_gene: TRBV13
j_gene: TRBJ2-2
abundance: NA
CDR3aa: ASSSSTGTHTGELF

v_gene: TRBV7-9
j_gene: TRBJ1-1
abundance: once
CDR3aa: ASSLGALAPITEAF

v_gene: TRBV27
j_gene: TRBJ2-7
abundance: NA
CDR3aa: ATAREGSYEQY

v_gene: TRBV29-1
j_gene: TRBJ2-1
abundance: NA
CDR3aa: SGRTSEPYNEQF

v_gene: TRBV18
j_gene: TRBJ2-3
abundance: NA
CDR3aa: ASSPTGGSTDTQY